The 30 T cell receptor beta chains listed next were all sequenced from one sample in a study of response to subunit inactivated influenza vaccine. In TCRdb, the RT-PCR reads were re-called with MiXCR into one record per CDR3 protein. In the table there are approximately 500,000 distinct CDR3 sequences, 13% of which are singletons. The input for sequencing was PBMCs from blood, taken roughly 46 days after vaccination. These receptor sequences come from a man aged 45-65 years who received an inactivated influenza vaccine.

This sequence joins TRBV20-1 and TRBJ2-7; TRBD2 aligns across 12 bases. The CDR3 sequence is 15 residues long. V shed 1 base and J 4 bases; nucleotides not matched to a gene: 5. CDR1 DFQATT and CDR2 SNEGSKA come from the germline V gene (reference sequence). CDR3 sequence: CSARATGTSGYEQYF. CDR3 DNA sequence: TGCAGTGCTAGAGCCACCGGGACTAGCGGGTACGAGCAGTACTTC.

The chain recombines TRBV6-2 or TRBV6-3 with TRBJ2-7; D not certain. Germline assignment: CDR1 MNHEY and CDR2 SVGEGT. The length of the CDR3 is 13 residues. V was cut by 7 bases and J by 5 bases, with 15 bases left in between. CDR3 sequence reads: CASMLTFYDEQYF. In DNA, the CDR3 is TGTGCCAGCATGCTAACCTTCTATGACGAGCAGTACTTC.

This sequence joins TRBV18 and TRBJ1-2; no clear D gene. The V end lost 2 bases, the J end lost 4 bases, and 5 bases lay between the germline ends. This CDR3 region has 12 residues. The germline V gene has CDR1 KGHSH and CDR2 LQKENI. This chain's CDR3 is CASSPMSYGYTF. CDR3 nucleotide sequence: TGTGCCAGCTCACCAATGTCCTATGGCTACACCTTC.

J is TRBJ2-6 and V is TRBV19, with TRBD1 matching 10 bases. CDR1 LNHDA and CDR2 SQIVND come from the germline V gene (reference sequence). With 8 bases clipped from V and 0 bases from J, the junction kept 4 bases outside the gene matches. This CDR3 has 16 amino acids. The CDR3 coding sequence is TGTGCCAGTTGGACAGGGGGACTCTCTGGGGCCAACGTCCTGACTTTC. It codes for CASWTGGLSGANVLTF.

The chain is built from TRBV7-2 and TRBJ2-1; D gene ambiguous. CDR3 length: 15 residues. Germline V gene data show CDR1 as SGHTA and CDR2 as FQGNSA. V lost 5 bases and J 3 bases, leaving 14 bases between the germline ends. CDR3 in amino acids: CASSPAPALYNEQFF. CDR3 DNA sequence: TGTGCCAGCAGCCCTGCCCCGGCGCTCTACAATGAGCAGTTCTTC. The whole variable domain, filled in from reference TRBV7-2 and TRBJ2-1, reads GAGVSQSPSNKVTEKGKDVELRCDPISGHTALYWYRQSLGQGLEFLIYFQGNSAPDKSGLPSDRFSAERTGGSVSTLTIQRTQQEDSAVYLCASSPAPALYNEQFFGPGTRLTVL.

This clonotype was recorded at least ten times. The V call is TRBV12-3 or TRBV12-4, the J call TRBJ1-5; 7 nucleotides align to TRBD1. This CDR3 is built from 15 residues. V shed 5 bases, J shed 0 bases, and the junction held 4 bases outside the gene matches. CDR3 in amino acids: CASSTGARSNQPQHF. DNA of the CDR3: TGTGCCAGCAGTACAGGGGCCCGTAGCAATCAGCCCCAGCATTTT.

The table lists this clonotype with a few counts. The genes are TRBV10-3 and TRBJ2-7; TRBD1 aligns across 7 bases. Trimming at V came to 6 bases and at J to 5 bases, leaving 10 bases not matched to a gene. This CDR3 comprises 14 residues. The germline V gene encodes CDR1 ENHRY and CDR2 SYGVKD. The CDR3 nucleotides are TGTGCCATCAGCCCGGGACAGCTTTACGACGAGCAGTACTTC. Protein product: CAISPGQLYDEQYF.

Many counts were recorded for this clonotype. This chain uses TRBV5-1 with TRBJ2-1; a weak D match, TRBD1 (5 bases). Germline CDR1 and CDR2: SGHRS and YFSETQ. The length of the CDR3 is 14 residues. Trimming left V 0 bases short and J 7 bases short, with 11 bases between. The CDR3 nucleotides read TGCGCCAGCAGCTTGGGGACCCAGGGTAATGAGCAGTTCTTC. It translates to CASSLGTQGNEQFF.

V and J are TRBV7-2 and TRBJ2-7, with 11 bases identical to TRBD2. Germline CDR1 and CDR2: SGHTA and FQGNSA. Trimming at V came to 5 bases and at J to 5 bases, leaving 8 bases not matched to a gene. The CDR3 has 15 residues. In DNA, the CDR3 is TGTGCCAGCAGCGTAACTAGCGGGAGTAGTAACGAGCAGTACTTC. It codes for CASSVTSGSSNEQYF.

This clonotype was picked up a small number of times. This chain's CDR3 is CASSLLGHSGNTIYF. The CDR3 DNA reads as TGTGCCAGCAGTTTATTAGGGCACTCTGGAAACACCATATATTTT. V is TRBV28 and J is TRBJ1-3, with D unclear. Deletions cut 1 base from V and 0 bases from J, with 7 bases between. This CDR3 comprises 15 residues. The germline V gene has CDR1 MDHEN and CDR2 SYDVKM.

The chain carries TRBV12-3 or TRBV12-4 and TRBJ2-4; possibly TRBD1 for D (5 bases). The V end lost 1 base, the J end lost 0 bases, and 13 bases lay between the germline ends. The CDR3 is made up of 17 amino acids. CDR3 DNA sequence: TGTGCCAGCAGTTTAGGGCAGGGTGCGTTAGCCAAAAACATTCAGTACTTC. Its protein product is CASSLGQGALAKNIQYF.

CDR3 sequence (DNA): TGCGCCAGCAGCCCAGGGGGCGCGCAGTACTTC. It yields the protein CASSPGGAQYF. V gene TRBV5-1 combines with J gene TRBJ2-7, with TRBD1 matching over 8 bases. CDR3 length equals 11 residues. Germline V gene sequence: CDR1 SGHRS, CDR2 YFSETQ. Trimming cost V 4 bases and J 9 bases; bases outside gene matches: 3. Full variable domain (remainder filled in from reference TRBV5-1 and TRBJ2-7): KAGVTQTPRYLIKTRGQQVTLSCSPISGHRSVSWYQQTPGQGLQFLFEYFSETQRNKGNFPGRFSGRQFSNSRSEMNVSTLELGDSALYLCASSPGGAQYFGPGTRLTVT.

This clonotype has more than one count but fewer than ten. This chain connects TRBV7-8 to TRBJ1-4; 7 bases agree with TRBD1. J gave up 5 bases and V 8 bases, and 8 bases lay outside the gene matches. The CDR3 is 14 amino acids. CDR1 SGHVS and CDR2 FQNEAQ come from the germline V gene. The CDR3 here is CASALRGKNEKLFF. The CDR3 bases are TGTGCCAGCGCCCTCAGGGGGAAGAATGAAAAACTGTTTTTT.

This clonotype occurred a few times. V usage is TRBV20-1 and J usage is TRBJ2-5; 11 bases match TRBD2. Germline V gene data show CDR1 as DFQATT and CDR2 as SNEGSKA (reference sequence). J gave up 2 bases and V 3 bases, and 2 bases lay outside the gene matches. The CDR3 runs to 14 residues. CDR3 in DNA: TGCAGTGCTAGCAGGACTAGCGGGCAAGAGACCCAGTACTTC. Protein sequence: CSASRTSGQETQYF.

The V and J genes are TRBV29-1 and TRBJ1-2, with 7 bases aligning to TRBD1. The CDR3 length is 16 residues. CDR1 and CDR2 from the germline V gene are SQVTM and ANQGSEA. The ends lost 7 bases at V and 9 bases at J; junction bases unmatched: 23. The CDR3 reads CSAKPLERGQSHSYTF. CDR3 DNA: TGCAGCGCTAAACCCCTTGAGAGGGGGCAGTCTCATAGCTACACCTTC.

This clonotype has more than one count but fewer than ten. This sequence joins TRBV4-1 and TRBJ2-5, with D perhaps matching TRBD1 (5 bases). The CDR3 runs to 15 residues. Germline lookup yields CDR1 MGHRA and CDR2 YSYEKL. With 2 bases removed from V and 5 bases from J, the gap between germline ends came to 15 bases. CDR3 sequence (DNA): TGCGCCAGCAGCCAACGCTATCTAGGGGTGGAGACCCAGTACTTC. It translates to CASSQRYLGVETQYF.

This clonotype was seen only a few times. The chain carries TRBV12-3 or TRBV12-4 and TRBJ2-2, with D hard to call. CDR3 size: 16 residues. V was clipped by 7 bases and J by 1 base, with 16 bases between them. CDR3 loop: CASTLWVSENTGELFF. The CDR3 DNA sequence: TGTGCCAGCACCCTATGGGTCAGCGAGAACACCGGGGAGCTGTTTTTT.

The V gene is TRBV5-1, the J gene TRBJ1-2; possible D gene TRBD1, 6 bases. V lost 4 bases to trimming and J lost 8 bases, with 12 bases between them. CDR1 is SGHRS, CDR2 YFSETQ, per germline. CDR3 length: 12 residues. CDR3 in DNA: TGCGCCAGCAGCGGGCAGGGGACCGGCTACACCTTC. Protein product: CASSGQGTGYTF.

This clonotype has ten or more counts. The rearrangement links TRBV3-2 to TRBJ2-1; TRBD1 reflects the table's D call only, with no check against the DNA. TRBV3-2 is noted as a pseudogene. The CDR3 consists of 18 residues. CDR3 sequence reads: CASSQNPWQGAEISWQFF. Here the CDR3 DNA reads TGTGCCAGCAGCCAAAACCCGTGGCAGGGGGCCGAAATTAGTTGGCAGTTCTTC.

This sequence joins TRBV18 and TRBJ2-1, with D uncertain. V was clipped by 1 base and J by 8 bases, with 9 bases between them. CDR3 length: 13 residues. Germline loops: CDR1 KGHSH, CDR2 LQKENI. The CDR3 protein is CASSPRIGDEQFF. CDR3 in DNA: TGTGCCAGCTCACCACGAATAGGTGATGAGCAGTTCTTC.

This clonotype was seen a few times. The genes are TRBV3-1 and TRBJ2-7; D not certain. CDR3 length: 13 amino acids. V was pared by 1 base and J by 3 bases, with 7 bases between. Looked up from germline, CDR1 is LGHDT and CDR2 is YNNKEL (reference sequence). The CDR3 protein is CASSQGPIYEQYF. The CDR3, as DNA: TGTGCCAGCAGCCAAGGACCGATCTACGAGCAGTACTTC.

This clonotype was observed a single time. The chain recombines TRBV7-2 with TRBJ2-7; D ambiguous. There are 13 residues in the CDR3. Trimming shortened V by 5 bases and J by 5 bases, and 13 bases separated the two germline ends. CDR1 SGHTA and CDR2 FQGNSA come from the germline V gene. CDR3 amino acids: CASSPRAGDEQYF. As DNA, the CDR3 is TGTGCCAGCAGCCCCCGGGCTGGGGACGAGCAGTACTTC.

The rearrangement uses TRBV10-3 and TRBJ2-7; 9 bases are shared with TRBD1. Germline loops: CDR1 ENHRY, CDR2 SYGVKD. The ends lost 4 bases at V and 3 bases at J; junction bases unmatched: 4. The CDR3 consists of 14 residues. The CDR3 is CAISVTGQGYEQYF. The CDR3 nucleotides read TGTGCCATCAGTGTCACGGGACAGGGCTACGAGCAGTACTTC.

V usage is TRBV28 and J usage is TRBJ2-7; TRBD1 agrees at 10 bases. The CDR3 sequence is 18 residues long. Trimming at V came to 4 bases and at J to 1 base, leaving 13 bases not matched to a gene. CDR1 and CDR2 (germline): MDHEN, SYDVKM. CDR3 DNA: TGTGCCAGCAGTTCCCCGGGACAGGGGTTTCCAAGATCCTACGAGCAGTACTTC. Residues: CASSSPGQGFPRSYEQYF.

This clonotype has just a few counts. J is TRBJ2-7 and V is TRBV6-5, with no clear D. This CDR3 is 12 amino acids long. Trimming shortened V by 0 bases and J by 6 bases, and 6 bases separated the two germline ends. The germline V gene has CDR1 MNHEY and CDR2 SVGAGI. CDR3 DNA sequence: TGTGCCAGCAGTTACTCGTTTAGCGAGCAGTACTTC. This codes for CASSYSFSEQYF.

This sequence joins TRBV7-8 and TRBJ2-1; D perhaps matches TRBD2 (6 bases). V lost 5 bases and J 8 bases, leaving 22 bases between the germline ends. There are 16 residues in the CDR3. Germline loops: CDR1 SGHVS, CDR2 FQNEAQ. CDR3: CASSLSGVPPRDEQFF. As DNA, the CDR3 is TGTGCCAGCAGCCTTAGCGGCGTCCCTCCCCGGGATGAGCAGTTCTTC.

This clonotype was seen at least ten times. CDR3 sequence: CSVARGSGYEQFF. In DNA form, the CDR3 reads TGCAGCGTTGCTCGCGGGAGCGGCTATGAGCAGTTCTTC. The V call is TRBV29-1, the J call TRBJ2-1; 7 bases align to TRBD2. V lost 4 bases and J lost 8; bases outside the gene matches: 8. This CDR3 has 13 amino acids. Germline-derived CDR1 and CDR2 are SQVTM and ANQGSEA.

The chain uses TRBV19 and TRBJ2-7; D is possibly TRBD2 (5 bases). Deletions cut 3 bases from V and 3 bases from J, with 12 bases between. There are 14 residues in the CDR3. From germline, CDR1 is LNHDA and CDR2 SQIVND (reference sequence). In DNA form, the CDR3 reads TGTGCCAGTAGTATCTTGGGGAGTGGCTACGAGCAGTACTTC. Amino acid sequence: CASSILGSGYEQYF.

This chain joins TRBV6-1 and TRBJ2-3, with 10 bases matching TRBD2. With V trimmed by 7 bases and J by 1 base, 11 bases remained unmatched. CDR1 is MNHNS, CDR2 SASEGT, per germline. This CDR3 contains 17 residues. CDR3 loop: CASTDRGLAGGTDTQYF. Here the CDR3 DNA reads TGTGCCAGCACCGACCGGGGGCTAGCGGGGGGCACAGATACGCAGTATTTT.

In its sample, this clonotype was seen many times. The V call is TRBV24-1, the J call TRBJ1-3, with 7 bases matching TRBD1. Germline V gene sequence: CDR1 KGHDR, CDR2 SFDVKD. V lost 4 bases to trimming and J lost 3 bases; unmatched junction nucleotides: 2. The CDR3 has 14 amino acids. The CDR3 DNA is TGTGCCACCAGTGACGACAGGGTTGGAAACACCATATATTTT. Translation gives CATSDDRVGNTIYF.